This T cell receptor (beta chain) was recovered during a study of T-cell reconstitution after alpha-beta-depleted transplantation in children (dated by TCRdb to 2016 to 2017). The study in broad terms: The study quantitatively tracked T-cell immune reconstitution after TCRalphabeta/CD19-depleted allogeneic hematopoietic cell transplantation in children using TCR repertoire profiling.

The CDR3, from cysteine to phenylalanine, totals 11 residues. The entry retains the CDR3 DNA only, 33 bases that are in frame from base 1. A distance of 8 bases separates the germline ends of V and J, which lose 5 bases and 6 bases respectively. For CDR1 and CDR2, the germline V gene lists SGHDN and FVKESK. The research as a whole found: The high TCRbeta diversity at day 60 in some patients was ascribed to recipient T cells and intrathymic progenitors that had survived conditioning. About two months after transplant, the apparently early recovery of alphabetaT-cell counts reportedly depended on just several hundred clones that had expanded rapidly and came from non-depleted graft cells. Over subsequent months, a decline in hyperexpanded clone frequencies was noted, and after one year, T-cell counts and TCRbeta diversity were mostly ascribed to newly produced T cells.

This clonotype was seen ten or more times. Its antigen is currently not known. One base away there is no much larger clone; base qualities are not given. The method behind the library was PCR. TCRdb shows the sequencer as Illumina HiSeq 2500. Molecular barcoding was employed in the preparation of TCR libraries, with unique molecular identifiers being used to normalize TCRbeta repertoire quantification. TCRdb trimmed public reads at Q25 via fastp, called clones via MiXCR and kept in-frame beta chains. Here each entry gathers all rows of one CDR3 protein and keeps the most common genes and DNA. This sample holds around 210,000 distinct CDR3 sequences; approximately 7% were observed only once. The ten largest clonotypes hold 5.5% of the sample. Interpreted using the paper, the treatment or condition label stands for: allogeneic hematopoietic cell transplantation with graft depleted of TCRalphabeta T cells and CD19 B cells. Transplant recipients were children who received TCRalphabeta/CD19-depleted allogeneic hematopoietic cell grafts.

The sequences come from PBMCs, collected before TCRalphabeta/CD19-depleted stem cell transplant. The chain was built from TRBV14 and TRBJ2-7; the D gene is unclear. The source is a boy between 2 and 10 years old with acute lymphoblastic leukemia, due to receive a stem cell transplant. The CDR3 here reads CASSDRREQYF. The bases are TGTGCCAGCAGCGACCGACGCGAGCAGTACTTC. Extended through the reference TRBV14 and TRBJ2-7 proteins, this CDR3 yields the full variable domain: EAGVTQFPSHSVIEKGQTVTLRCDPISGHDNLYWYRRVMGKEIKFLLHFVKESKQDESGMPNNRFLAERTGGTYSTLKVQPAELEDSGVYFCASSDRREQYFGPGTRLTVT.